The 27 T cell receptor beta chains reported below all come from one sample, sequenced in a study of cytomegalovirus exposure and HLA in healthy donors. In the PCR, 60 Vbeta and 13 Jbeta primers were used. Profiling relied on immunoSEQ multiplex PCR, and the TCRdb table lists in-frame clones only, not all of them. The data show about 170,000 clones, over 65% seen once. The specimen sequenced was PBMCs. Receptors originate from a female donor in good health and CMV-seronegative.

As concerns this clone: One end of the junction does not line up with germline, which may come from a read error. V is TRBV19 and J is TRBJ2-6, with D possibly being TRBD1 (5 bases). Germline V gene data show CDR1 as LNHDA and CDR2 as SQIVND (reference sequence). CDR3 length: 17 residues. CDR3 sequence (DNA): TGTGCCAGTAGTCCGCACCTGAGCGACTCTGGGGCCAACGGCCTGACTTTC. It encodes CASSPHLSDSGANGLTF.

This clone was seen just once. This chain joins TRBV10-3 and TRBJ2-3, with D perhaps TRBD2 (5 bases). This CDR3 has 15 residues. V was trimmed by 5 bases and J by 2 bases, leaving 14 bases between them. Germline V gene data show CDR1 as ENHRY and CDR2 as SYGVKD. CDR3 DNA sequence: TGTGCCATCAGTTCCAGCGGCGCCTCCACAGATACGCAGTATTTT. This translates into CAISSSGASTDTQYF.

Only a few counts were recorded for this clone. This chain uses TRBV6-1 with TRBJ2-3; TRBD2 matches at 7 bases. Trimming cost V 4 bases and J 3 bases; bases outside gene matches: 4. In germline, CDR1 is MNHNS, CDR2 SASEGT. The CDR3 is made up of 14 amino acids. The CDR3 bases are TGTGCCAGCAGTGTTGTCGGGGGGACAGATACGCAGTATTTT. Translating it yields CASSVVGGTDTQYF.

This clone was observed a few times. The rearrangement uses TRBV25-1 and TRBJ1-1, with a tentative D call TRBD1 (5 bases). Trimming removed 4 bases from V and 6 bases from J, with 12 bases in between. Germline V gene lookup returns CDR1 MGHDK and CDR2 SYGVNS. This CDR3 has 13 amino acids. For the CDR3, the DNA is TGTGCCAGCAGTGCCGACCAGGGCTCTGAAGCTTTCTTT. Its translation: CASSADQGSEAFF.

V usage is TRBV21-1 and J usage is TRBJ1-5; the D call in the table, TRBD1, was not verified against the DNA. TRBV21-1 is deemed a pseudogene. The CDR3 covers 18 residues. The CDR3 DNA is TGTGCCAGCAGCAAGAGGGACAGGCCCTTTTATAGCAATCAGCCCCAGCATTTT. Its protein is CASSKRDRPFYSNQPQHF.

The CDR3 DNA sequence: TGCGCCAGCAGCCAAGATTACGATCGGCAAGAGACCCAGTACTTC. Amino acids: CASSQDYDRQETQYF. The V and J genes are TRBV4-3 and TRBJ2-5; D is ambiguous. V lost 0 bases and J lost 2, with 10 bases in between. This CDR3 spans 15 amino acids. The germline V gene encodes CDR1 LGHNA and CDR2 YSLEER.

The chain uses TRBV6-6 and TRBJ1-2; TRBD1 is a possible D gene (5 bases). Trimming stripped 0 bases from V and 6 bases from J, with 11 bases between. Germline CDR1 is MNHNY and CDR2 is SVGAGI (reference sequence). The CDR3 is made up of 14 amino acids. The CDR3 sequence is CASSYSGQPNGYTF. As DNA, the CDR3 is TGTGCCAGCAGTTACTCGGGGCAGCCCAATGGCTACACCTTC.

The table lists this clone with a few counts. The rearrangement joins TRBV18 to TRBJ1-3, with a possible D match to TRBD1 (6 bases). The V gene lost 2 bases and the J gene lost 0 bases, with 17 bases spanning the gap. The CDR3 length is 18 residues. Germline V gene sequence: CDR1 KGHSH, CDR2 LQKENI. CDR3 residues: CASSPNSGTTSSGNTIYF. The DNA of the CDR3 is TGTGCCAGCTCACCAAATTCCGGGACAACGAGCTCTGGAAACACCATATATTTT.

DNA for the CDR3: TGTGCCAGTAGTTTGGGGACAGGGGGCCGGAACTATGGCTACACCTTC. The encoded protein is CASSLGTGGRNYGYTF. The V call is TRBV19, the J call TRBJ1-2, with 12 bases lining up with TRBD1. This CDR3 comprises 16 residues. Germline values: CDR1 LNHDA, CDR2 SQIVND (reference sequence). V was clipped by 5 bases and J by 2 bases; unmatched bases: 6.

V gene TRBV4-3 combines with J gene TRBJ2-5, with D unclear. The CDR3 is 15 residues long. V lost 0 bases and J lost 2, with 10 bases in between. Germline values: CDR1 LGHNA, CDR2 YSLEER. This chain's CDR3 is CASSQELSYQETQYF. The DNA of the CDR3 is TGCGCCAGCAGCCAAGAACTAAGTTATCAAGAGACCCAGTACTTC.

The V and J genes are TRBV7-2 and TRBJ1-3, with 9 bases that match TRBD1. This CDR3 region has 17 residues. Trimming took 4 bases from V and 2 from J; bases not matched to a gene: 9. Germline assignment: CDR1 SGHTA and CDR2 FQGNSA. CDR3 region: CASSSQTGGITGNTIYF. CDR3 DNA: TGTGCCAGCAGCTCACAGACAGGGGGAATTACTGGAAACACCATATATTTT.

The chain couples TRBV4-1 to TRBJ2-6; 14 nucleotides align to TRBD2. Per the germline V gene, CDR1 is MGHRA and CDR2 is YSYEKL. J was trimmed by 3 bases and V by 2 bases; bases with no gene match: 9. This CDR3 comprises 20 residues. CDR3 amino acids: CASSQYTGTSGGYGANVLTF. CDR3 nucleotides: TGCGCCAGCAGCCAATACACTGGGACTAGCGGGGGATATGGGGCCAACGTCCTGACTTTC.

Here the CDR3 reads CASSRGERARGNTIYF. The CDR3 DNA is TGTGCCAGCAGCCGCGGGGAGCGGGCGCGGGGAAACACCATATATTTT. J is TRBJ1-3 and V is TRBV4-2; D unresolved. Germline assignment: CDR1 LGHNA and CDR2 YNFKEQ. The V gene lost 4 bases and the J gene lost 4 bases, with 17 bases spanning the gap. This CDR3 comprises 16 residues.

V gene TRBV30 combines with J gene TRBJ1-3, with unresolved D. The CDR3 runs 13 residues. CDR1 GTSNPN and CDR2 SVGIG come from the germline V gene (reference sequence). V dropped 2 bases and J dropped 0 bases, with 5 bases sitting between them. This CDR3 is CAWSSLSGNTIYF. Here the CDR3 DNA reads TGTGCCTGGAGTTCCCTCTCTGGAAACACCATATATTTT.

This chain joins TRBV18 and TRBJ2-1, with TRBD2 matching 7 bases. Germline V gene lookup returns CDR1 KGHSH and CDR2 LQKENI. The CDR3 consists of 15 residues. The junction had 8 bases not matched to a gene; V was cut back by 6 bases and J by 3 bases. The CDR3, as DNA: TGTGCCAGCTCGCCGCCTAGCGGTGACTACAATGAGCAGTTCTTC. Amino acid sequence: CASSPPSGDYNEQFF.

V is TRBV7-9 and J is TRBJ2-3; weak D call: TRBD2 (6 bases). Germline CDR1 SEHNR, CDR2 FQNEAQ (reference sequence). Trimming took off 2 bases at V and 3 bases at J, with 15 bases between the two ends. The CDR3 has 16 residues. The CDR3 region is CASSLPTLALTDTQYF. The CDR3 bases are TGTGCCAGCAGCTTACCGACCCTAGCGTTAACAGATACGCAGTATTTT.

V is TRBV18 and J is TRBJ2-1, with D perhaps TRBD1 (5 bases). The V gene's germline CDR1 is KGHSH and CDR2 LQKENI. V was trimmed by 2 bases and J by 12 bases, leaving 11 bases between them. The CDR3 contains 12 residues. CDR3 in amino acids: CASSPTGPRQFF. Written as DNA, the CDR3 is TGTGCCAGCTCACCAACAGGTCCTCGGCAGTTCTTC.

V is TRBV7-2 and J is TRBJ2-7, with 7 bases fitting TRBD2. Per germline, CDR1 SGHTA and CDR2 FQGNSA. The ends lost 1 base at V and 3 bases at J; junction bases unmatched: 18. This CDR3 has 19 amino acids. CDR3 sequence reads: CASSLVGTTTTVGFYEQYF. CDR3 coding DNA: TGTGCCAGCAGCTTAGTTGGGACTACCACTACTGTGGGTTTCTACGAGCAGTACTTC.

The chain is built from TRBV9 and TRBJ1-1, with 10 bases identical to TRBD1. Losses at the gene ends were 3 bases for V and 5 bases for J; bases not matched to a gene: 4. Germline lookup yields CDR1 SGDLS and CDR2 YYNGEE. The CDR3 totals 14 residues. The CDR3 is CASSARTGGTEAFF. CDR3 in DNA: TGTGCCAGCAGCGCCAGGACAGGGGGGACTGAAGCTTTCTTT.

The chain employs TRBV10-3 and TRBJ2-3, with 9 bases that match TRBD1. Germline assignment: CDR1 ENHRY and CDR2 SYGVKD. With V trimmed by 3 bases and J by 1 base, 5 bases remained unmatched. This CDR3 has 16 residues. CDR3 in amino acids: CAISDGTGFRTDTQYF. The CDR3 bases are TGTGCCATCAGTGATGGGACAGGGTTCCGCACAGATACGCAGTATTTT.

V is TRBV10-3 and J is TRBJ1-4, with D perhaps TRBD1 (5 bases). The CDR3 is 13 amino acids. Germline V lookup: CDR1 ENHRY, CDR2 SYGVKD. V dropped 6 bases and J dropped 0 bases, with 5 bases sitting between them. The CDR3 DNA reads as TGTGCCATCAGAGGGGCAACTAATGAAAAACTGTTTTTT. As protein: CAIRGATNEKLFF.

This clone has just one count. The chain has TRBV5-1 and TRBJ2-7; D is perhaps TRBD1 (5 bases). The V end lost 2 bases, the J end lost 4 bases, and 10 bases lay between the germline ends. Germline CDR1 reads SGHRS; CDR2 reads YFSETQ. The CDR3 totals 13 residues. CDR3 in amino acids: CASSFGREYEQYF. CDR3 sequence (DNA): TGCGCCAGCAGCTTCGGCAGGGAATACGAGCAGTACTTC.

The genes are TRBV7-8 and TRBJ1-5; D is unclear. The CDR3 is 14 residues long. Per germline, CDR1 SGHVS and CDR2 FQNEAQ. The ends were cut back, 0 bases at V and 3 bases at J, with 6 bases in the middle. CDR3 amino acids: CASSLARNNQPQHF. The CDR3 nucleotides are TGTGCCAGCAGCTTAGCCAGGAACAATCAGCCCCAGCATTTT.

This clone came up once. The chain uses TRBV25-1 and TRBJ2-2; unclear D gene. CDR1 and CDR2 (germline): MGHDK, SYGVNS. Trimming shortened V by 3 bases and J by 5 bases, and 10 bases separated the two germline ends. CDR3 size: 14 residues. The CDR3 region has the DNA TGTGCCAGCAGTGACTACGCCGAGACCGGGGAGCTGTTTTTT. This codes for CASSDYAETGELFF. The variable domain in full, completed from reference TRBV25-1 and TRBJ2-2, reads EADIYQTPRYLVIGTGKKITLECSQTMGHDKMYWYQQDPGMELHLIHYSYGVNSTEKGDLSSESTVSRIRTEHFPLTLESARPSHTSQYLCASSDYAETGELFFGEGSRLTVL.

Concerning this clone: Other DNA variants within this sample encode the same CDR3. The chain uses TRBV18 and TRBJ1-1, with no clear D. V gave up 1 base and J gave up 1 base, with 7 bases separating them. The CDR3 has 14 amino acids. Looked up from germline, CDR1 is KGHSH and CDR2 is LQKENI. CDR3: CASSPQGGNTEAFF. The CDR3 DNA reads as TGTGCCAGCTCACCACAGGGAGGGAACACTGAAGCTTTCTTT.

The chain links TRBV2 to TRBJ2-7, with D possibly TRBD1 on 5 matching bases. Germline lookup yields CDR1 SNHLY and CDR2 FYNNEI. Trimming stripped 5 bases from V and 2 bases from J, with 16 bases between. The CDR3 sequence is 15 residues long. The CDR3 here is CASSIGVPWTYEQYF. The CDR3 DNA reads TGTGCCAGCAGTATAGGGGTCCCTTGGACCTACGAGCAGTACTTC.

The chain is built from TRBV2 and TRBJ2-5; 11 positions agree with TRBD2. The J call is doubtful: the DNA matches TRBJ2-7 better. CDR3 size: 15 residues. Germline CDR1 reads SNHLY; CDR2 reads FYNNEI. In nucleotides, the CDR3 is TGTGCCAGCAGGCAACTAGCGGGAGTTGAGGGCGAGCAGTACTTC. This encodes CASRQLAGVEGEQYF.